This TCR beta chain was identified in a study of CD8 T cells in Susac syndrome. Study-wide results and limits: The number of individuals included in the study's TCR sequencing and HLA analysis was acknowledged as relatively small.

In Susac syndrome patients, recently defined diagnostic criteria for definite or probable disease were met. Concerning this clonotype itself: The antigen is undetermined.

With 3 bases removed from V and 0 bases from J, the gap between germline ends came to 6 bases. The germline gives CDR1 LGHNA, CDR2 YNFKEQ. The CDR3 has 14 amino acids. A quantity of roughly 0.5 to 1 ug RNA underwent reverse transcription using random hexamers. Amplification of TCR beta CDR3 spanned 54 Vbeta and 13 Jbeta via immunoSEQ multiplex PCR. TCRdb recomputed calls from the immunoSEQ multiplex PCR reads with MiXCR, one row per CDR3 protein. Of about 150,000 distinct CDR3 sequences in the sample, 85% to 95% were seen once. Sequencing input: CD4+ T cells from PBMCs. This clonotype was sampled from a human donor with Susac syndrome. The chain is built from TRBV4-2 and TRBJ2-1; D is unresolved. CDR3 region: CASSQWSSYNEQFF. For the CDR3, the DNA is TGTGCCAGCAGCCAGTGGAGCTCCTACAATGAGCAGTTCTTC.